This T cell receptor beta chain was sequenced during a study of molecular identifiers for immune sequencing clone quantification. Germline V gives CDR1 MNHEY, CDR2 SMNVEV (reference sequence). The CDR3 loop spans 13 amino acids. Trimming removed 3 bases at V and 4 bases at J, with 10 bases between. TCRdb analysed the PCR reads with MiXCR anew, one entry per CDR3 protein. The top ten hold 1.5% to 1.8% of the sample, which has about 65,000 distinct CDR3 sequences, around a sixth seen once. CD8+CD4-CCR7+CD45RA+ sorting gave the naive CD8 T cells. Regarding the study as a whole: Clones that had above 20 RNA copies took up over 98% of effector molecules but under 1% in naive cells. Detection of one spiked Jurkat cell's TCR RNA reportedly worked in 1 million or so naive cells.

The table lists this clonotype with many counts. Its antigen remains unidentified. The chain recombines TRBV27 with TRBJ2-7; no reliable D call. Material: naive CD8+ T cells from blood, with Jurkat cell RNA spiked in. The subset is: FACS-sorted CD8+CD4-CCR7+CD45RA+ naive T cells. The receptor's source is a human donor in good health. Some libraries in this study had Jurkat cell RNA spiked in. The CDR3 DNA is TGTGCCAGCAGTTTTGGCCCCGCGTACGAGCAGTACTTC. This gives the protein CASSFGPAYEQYF.